The entry below gives a single TCR beta chain sequence along with its context. No antigen is known for it. Run at survey level, the immunoSEQ assay was version v3.0. The protocol was immunoSEQ multiplex PCR, while the TCRdb copy is restricted to in-frame clones and leaves out a portion. Of around 20,000 clones listed, about four fifths were seen once; the top ten hold about 4.4%. The data derive from a study of long-term antiretroviral therapy in people with HIV. Whole-study context: The oldest samples precede the 2015 immediate-ART recommendation by about a decade.

The study's findings and limits: HIV repertoire CDR3 lengths ranged less widely than those of controls. Clonal expansions arising prior to ART prevailed in the repertoire at every time point. Despite increasing after ART, diversity remained lower than that of transplant donor controls.

The receptor's source is a man younger than 40 with HIV. The sample in question was unsorted PBMCs, obtained 5.9 years after starting antiretroviral therapy.

CDR3 region: CASDEQYF. DNA of the CDR3: TGTGCCAGCGATGAGCAGTACTTC. This chain joins TRBV7-9 and TRBJ2-7, with D unresolved. Trimming took 8 bases from V and 7 from J, leaving 3 bases between them. The CDR3 length is 8 residues. Germline loops: CDR1 SEHNR, CDR2 FQNEAQ (reference sequence).